This T cell receptor beta chain is from a study of T-cell memory formation after mild COVID-19. Study conclusions and caveats: For contracting clones, CD4+ ones sat mainly in CM and EM, CD8+ in EMRA.

TCRdb recomputed calls from the 5' RACE reads with MiXCR, one row per CDR3 protein. The sample holds 170,000 or so distinct CDR3 sequences, around 21% seen once. In regard to this clonotype: Its specificity is unknown.

J gave up 2 bases and V 7 bases, and 17 bases lay outside the gene matches. This CDR3 has 18 residues. CDR1 MNHEY and CDR2 SVGAGI come from the germline V gene. This TCR derives from an adult woman who had mild COVID-19 (a few samples of this study predate the infection). Cell type and time point are not known. The chain links TRBV6-5 to TRBJ2-7, with TRBD1 matching 10 bases. The specimen sequenced was PBMCs or a T cell subset sorted from them (not recorded which). The CDR3 DNA reads TGTGCCAGCACGTTCTACGGGACAGGGGAGATAAGGACCTACGAGCAGTACTTC. This gives the protein CASTFYGTGEIRTYEQYF.